This TCR beta chain is from a study of T cell responses to AZD1222 COVID-19 vaccine. The study, taken as a whole, reports: Along spike, vaccine-associated CD4 TCRs were found throughout, with dominance at 160-218 and 743-854. Repertoires in all cases were sampled only once the peak T cell response had passed. Nearly half of spike-specific TCRs reportedly go after variant regions that carry no mutations.

Generated by immunoSEQ multiplex PCR, the TCRdb table keeps only in-frame clones and is missing some. The sample lists 35,000 to 45,000 clones, roughly 80% occurring once. This clone was counted only a few times. Antigen specificity is unknown. V trimming: 5 bases; J trimming: 4 bases; junction bases outside the gene matches: 16. The CDR3 loop spans 17 amino acids. The germline gives CDR1 SGHNT, CDR2 YENEEA. The source was peripheral blood, collected on day 0 of AZD1222 vaccination. This clonotype was sampled from an adult in good health. The V gene is TRBV11-3, the J gene TRBJ1-1; 7 bases align to TRBD1. The CDR3 nucleotides read TGTGCCAGCAGCCCCGGAGGGGGCCGAGGTGAGGCCACTGAAGCTTTCTTT. Protein: CASSPGGGRGEATEAFF.